One TCR beta chain is described in this entry. CDR1 and CDR2 (germline): SGHVS, FQNEAQ. This CDR3 comprises 12 residues. Trimming stripped 5 bases from V and 6 bases from J, with 10 bases between. The record originates from a study of technical replicates of blood from a few donors. The data were produced by immunoSEQ multiplex PCR, yet TCRdb's version contains in-frame clones alone and is incomplete. This sample yields about 80,000 clones, of which around 94% are seen a single time; 0.38% belongs to the top ten. Sample: T cells isolated from PBMCs. The chain combines TRBV7-8 with TRBJ1-2; D may be TRBD1 (6 bases). This sequence originates from a human donor in good health. The DNA for the CDR3 is TGTGCCAGCAGCACTGCAGGGGATGGCTACACCTTC. Amino acids: CASSTAGDGYTF.